This T cell receptor (beta chain) came from a study of cytotoxic CD8 clonotypes in ibrutinib-treated CLL. Study as a whole: Results showed 24 partial and 2 complete responses; following median around 68 months, approximately 15 remained remitted, about 12 advanced. When averaged across all of the samples, the counts came to some 250,000 productive templates and tens of thousands of productive rearrangements.

Sequenced by immunoSEQ multiplex PCR; TCRdb stores in-frame clones only, minus some. This repertoire shows 130,000 or so clones, about 80% found once; its top ten account for approximately 30%. Study observations and caveats: At ibrutinib response, clonality increased, and at progression it declined back toward baseline. With treatment, public clonotypes, which were uncommon, either contracted or remained stable.

Points on this clone: Antigen specificity is unknown.

The sequenced sample was PBMCs, obtained after 12 months of ibrutinib treatment. The clonotype was recovered from a human donor with chronic lymphocytic leukemia.

This CDR3 reads CASSQGGGATQYF. The CDR3, as DNA: TGTGCCAGCAGTCAGGGGGGGGGAGCGACCCAGTACTTC. The genes are TRBV2 and TRBJ2-5, with D perhaps matching TRBD1 or TRBD2 (7 bases each). This CDR3 spans 13 amino acids. V was clipped by 5 bases and J by 7 bases, with 14 bases between them. In germline, CDR1 is SNHLY, CDR2 FYNNEI.